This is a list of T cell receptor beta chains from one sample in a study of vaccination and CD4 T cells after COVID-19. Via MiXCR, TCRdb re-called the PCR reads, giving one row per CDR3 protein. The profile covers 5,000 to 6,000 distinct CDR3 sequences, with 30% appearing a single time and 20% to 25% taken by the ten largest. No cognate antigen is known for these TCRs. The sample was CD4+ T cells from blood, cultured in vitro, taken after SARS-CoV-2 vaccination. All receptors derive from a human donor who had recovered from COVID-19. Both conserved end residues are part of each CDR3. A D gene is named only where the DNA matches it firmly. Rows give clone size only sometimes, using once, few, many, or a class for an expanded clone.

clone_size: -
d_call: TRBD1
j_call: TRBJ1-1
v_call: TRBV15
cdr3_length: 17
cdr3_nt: TGTGCCACCCTCTTGACAGGGAGATACGGACAGAACACTGAAGCTTTCTTT
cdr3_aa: CATLLTGRYGQNTEAFF

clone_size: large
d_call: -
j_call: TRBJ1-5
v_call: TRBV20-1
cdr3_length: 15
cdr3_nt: TGCAGTGCTGGGGGGGGCGCTTATAGCAATCAGCCCCAGCATTTT
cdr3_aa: CSAGGGAYSNQPQHF

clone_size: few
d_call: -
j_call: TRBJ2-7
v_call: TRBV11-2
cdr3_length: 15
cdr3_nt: TGTGCCAGCACTCCCCCCAGCAGGGGGGCCTACGAGCAGTACTTC
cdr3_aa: CASTPPSRGAYEQYF

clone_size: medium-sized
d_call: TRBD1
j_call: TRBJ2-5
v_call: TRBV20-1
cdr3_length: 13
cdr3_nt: TGCAGTGCCGGGACAGGGGTCGGAAAGACCCAGTACTTC
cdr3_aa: CSAGTGVGKTQYF

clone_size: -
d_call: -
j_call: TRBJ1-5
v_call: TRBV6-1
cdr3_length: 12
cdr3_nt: TGTGCCAGCAGGGTGAGCAATCAGCCCCAGCATTTT
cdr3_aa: CASRVSNQPQHF

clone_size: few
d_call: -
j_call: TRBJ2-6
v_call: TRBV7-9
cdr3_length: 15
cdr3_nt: TGTGCCAGCAGATCTTCTAGCTCTGGGGCCAACGTCCTGACTTTC
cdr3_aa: CASRSSSSGANVLTF

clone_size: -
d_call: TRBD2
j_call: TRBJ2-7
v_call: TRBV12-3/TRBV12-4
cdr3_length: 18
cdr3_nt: TGTGCCAGCAGCCGTAGGGGCGGGAGGGCCGATGCCCCCTACGAGCAGTACTTC
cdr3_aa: CASSRRGGRADAPYEQYF

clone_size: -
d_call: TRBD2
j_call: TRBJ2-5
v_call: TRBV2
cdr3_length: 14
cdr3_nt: TGTGCCAGCAATCGGCTAGCGGGGGCAGAGACCCAGTACTTC
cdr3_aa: CASNRLAGAETQYF

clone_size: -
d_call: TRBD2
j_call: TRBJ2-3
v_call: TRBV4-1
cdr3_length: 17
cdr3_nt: TGCGCCAGCAGCTCTCGGACTAGCGGGGGGGCTGGTGATACGCAGTATTTT
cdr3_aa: CASSSRTSGGAGDTQYF

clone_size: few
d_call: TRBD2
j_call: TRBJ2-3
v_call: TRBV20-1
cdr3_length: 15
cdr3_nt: TGCAGTGCTAAGGGGACTAGTAAGTTCTCAGATACGCAGTATTTT
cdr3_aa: CSAKGTSKFSDTQYF

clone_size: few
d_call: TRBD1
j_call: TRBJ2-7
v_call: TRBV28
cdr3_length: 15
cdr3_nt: TGTGCCAGCAGTACAGGGACAGGGAGATCCTACGAGCAGTACTTC
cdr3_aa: CASSTGTGRSYEQYF

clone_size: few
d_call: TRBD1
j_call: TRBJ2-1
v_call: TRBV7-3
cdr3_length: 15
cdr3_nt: TGTGCCAGCAGCCCAGAGGGGACAGGGTACAATGAGCAGTTCTTC
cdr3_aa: CASSPEGTGYNEQFF

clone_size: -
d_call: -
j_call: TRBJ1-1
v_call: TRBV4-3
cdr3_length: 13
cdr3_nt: TGCGCCGGCAGCCAGTACCTGAACACTGAAGCTTTCTTT
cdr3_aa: CAGSQYLNTEAFF

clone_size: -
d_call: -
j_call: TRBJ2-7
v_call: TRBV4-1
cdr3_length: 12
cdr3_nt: TGCGCCAGCAGCCAAGACCGGACTCAGCAGTACTTC
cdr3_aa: CASSQDRTQQYF